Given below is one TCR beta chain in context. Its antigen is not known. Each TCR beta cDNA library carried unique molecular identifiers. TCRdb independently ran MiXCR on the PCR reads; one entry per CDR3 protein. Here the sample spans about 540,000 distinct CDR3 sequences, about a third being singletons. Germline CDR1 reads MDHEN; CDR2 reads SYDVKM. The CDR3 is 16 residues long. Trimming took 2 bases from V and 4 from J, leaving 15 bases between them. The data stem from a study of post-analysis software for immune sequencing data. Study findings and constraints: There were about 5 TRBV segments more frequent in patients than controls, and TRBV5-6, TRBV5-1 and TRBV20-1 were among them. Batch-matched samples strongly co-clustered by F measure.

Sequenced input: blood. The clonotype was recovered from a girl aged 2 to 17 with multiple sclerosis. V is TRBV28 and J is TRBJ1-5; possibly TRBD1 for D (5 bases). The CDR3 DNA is TGTGCCAGCAGTTTAACCCTCCCGGGGGGTAATCAGCCCCAGCATTTT. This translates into CASSLTLPGGNQPQHF.